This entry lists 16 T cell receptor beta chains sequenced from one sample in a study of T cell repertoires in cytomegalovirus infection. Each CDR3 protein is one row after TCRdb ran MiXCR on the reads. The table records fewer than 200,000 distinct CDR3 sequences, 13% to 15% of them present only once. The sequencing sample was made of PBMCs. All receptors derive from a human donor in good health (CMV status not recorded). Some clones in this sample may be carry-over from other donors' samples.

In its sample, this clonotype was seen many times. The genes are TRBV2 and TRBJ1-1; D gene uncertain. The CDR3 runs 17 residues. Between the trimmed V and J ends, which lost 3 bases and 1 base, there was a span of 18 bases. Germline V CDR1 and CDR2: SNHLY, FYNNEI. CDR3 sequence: CASSDNTLGLQNTEAFF. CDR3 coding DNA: TGTGCCAGCAGTGACAATACTCTCGGACTGCAGAACACTGAAGCTTTCTTT.

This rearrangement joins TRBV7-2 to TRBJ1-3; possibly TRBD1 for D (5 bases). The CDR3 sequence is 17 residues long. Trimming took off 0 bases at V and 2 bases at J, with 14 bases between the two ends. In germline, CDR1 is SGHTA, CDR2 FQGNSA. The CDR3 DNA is TGTGCCAGCAGCTTAGCTGGGGGGAAAAATGCTGGAAACACCATATATTTT. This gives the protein CASSLAGGKNAGNTIYF.

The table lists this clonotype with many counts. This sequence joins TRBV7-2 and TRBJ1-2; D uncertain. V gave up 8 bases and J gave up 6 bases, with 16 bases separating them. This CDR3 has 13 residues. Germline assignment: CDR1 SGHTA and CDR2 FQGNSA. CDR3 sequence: CASRVAVSHGYTF. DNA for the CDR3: TGTGCCAGCCGGGTGGCGGTTTCCCATGGCTACACCTTC.

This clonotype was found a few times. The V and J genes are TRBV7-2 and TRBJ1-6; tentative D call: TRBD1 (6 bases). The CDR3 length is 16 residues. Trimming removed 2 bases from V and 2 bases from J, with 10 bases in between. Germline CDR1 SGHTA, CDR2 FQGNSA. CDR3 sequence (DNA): TGTGCCAGCAGCTTAAACAGGGACACCTATAATTCACCCCTCCACTTT. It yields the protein CASSLNRDTYNSPLHF.

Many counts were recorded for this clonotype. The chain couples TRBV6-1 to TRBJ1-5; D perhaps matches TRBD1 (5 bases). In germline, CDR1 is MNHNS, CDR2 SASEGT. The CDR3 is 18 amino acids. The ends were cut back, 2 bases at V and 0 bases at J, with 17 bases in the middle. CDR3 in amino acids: CASSESSQGGYSNQPQHF. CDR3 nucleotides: TGTGCCAGCAGTGAATCCTCCCAGGGCGGATATAGCAATCAGCCCCAGCATTTT.

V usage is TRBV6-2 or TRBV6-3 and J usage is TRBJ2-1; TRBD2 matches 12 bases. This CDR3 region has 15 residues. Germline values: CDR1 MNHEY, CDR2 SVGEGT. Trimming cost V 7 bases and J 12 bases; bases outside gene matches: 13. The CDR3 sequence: CASTLTETSGSGQFF. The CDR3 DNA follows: TGTGCCAGCACTCTGACAGAGACTAGCGGGAGTGGGCAGTTCTTC.

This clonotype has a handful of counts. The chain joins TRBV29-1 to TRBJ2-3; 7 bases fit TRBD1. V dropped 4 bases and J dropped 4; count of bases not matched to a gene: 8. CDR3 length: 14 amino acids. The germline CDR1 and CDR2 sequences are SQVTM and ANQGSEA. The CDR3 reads CSVVPPTGADTQYF. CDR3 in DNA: TGCAGCGTTGTGCCCCCTACAGGGGCAGATACGCAGTATTTT.

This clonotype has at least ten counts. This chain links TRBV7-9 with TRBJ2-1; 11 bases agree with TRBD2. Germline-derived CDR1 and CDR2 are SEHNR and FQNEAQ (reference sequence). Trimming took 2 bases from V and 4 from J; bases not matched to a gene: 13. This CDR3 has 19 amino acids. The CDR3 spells CASSLNFRLAGIVYNEQFF. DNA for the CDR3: TGTGCCAGCAGCTTAAACTTCCGACTAGCGGGAATCGTTTACAATGAGCAGTTCTTC. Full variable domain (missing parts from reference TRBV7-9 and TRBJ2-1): DTGVSQNPRHKITKRGQNVTFRCDPISEHNRLYWYRQTLGQGPEFLTYFQNEAQLEKSRLLSDRFSAERPKGSFSTLEIQRTEQGDSAMYLCASSLNFRLAGIVYNEQFFGPGTRLTVL.

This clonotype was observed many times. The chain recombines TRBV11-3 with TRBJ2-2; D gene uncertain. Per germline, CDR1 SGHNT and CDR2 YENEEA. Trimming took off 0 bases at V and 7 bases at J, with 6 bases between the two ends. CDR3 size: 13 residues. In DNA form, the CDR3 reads TGTGCCAGCAGCTTAGATATCCTCGGGGAGCTGTTTTTT. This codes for CASSLDILGELFF.

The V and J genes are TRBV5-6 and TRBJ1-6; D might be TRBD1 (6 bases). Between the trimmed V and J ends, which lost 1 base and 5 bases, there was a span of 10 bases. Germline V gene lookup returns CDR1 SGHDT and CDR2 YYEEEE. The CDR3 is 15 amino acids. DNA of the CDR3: TGTGCCAGCAGCTTGCAGGGGCTCGATAATTCACCCCTCCACTTT. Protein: CASSLQGLDNSPLHF.

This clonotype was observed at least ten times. CDR3 region: CASSPQGRGEAFF. DNA of the CDR3: TGTGCCAGCAGCCCCCAAGGCAGGGGCGAAGCTTTCTTT. The chain combines TRBV7-2 with TRBJ1-1; D possibly corresponds to TRBD1 (6 bases). Germline CDR1 reads SGHTA; CDR2 reads FQGNSA. This CDR3 spans 13 amino acids. V gave up 5 bases and J gave up 8 bases, with 15 bases separating them.

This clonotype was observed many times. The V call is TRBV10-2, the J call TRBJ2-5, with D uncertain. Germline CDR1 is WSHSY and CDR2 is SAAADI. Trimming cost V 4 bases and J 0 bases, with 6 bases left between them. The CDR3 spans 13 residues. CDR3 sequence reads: CASSVRYQETQYF. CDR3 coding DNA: TGCGCCAGCAGTGTAAGGTACCAAGAGACCCAGTACTTC.

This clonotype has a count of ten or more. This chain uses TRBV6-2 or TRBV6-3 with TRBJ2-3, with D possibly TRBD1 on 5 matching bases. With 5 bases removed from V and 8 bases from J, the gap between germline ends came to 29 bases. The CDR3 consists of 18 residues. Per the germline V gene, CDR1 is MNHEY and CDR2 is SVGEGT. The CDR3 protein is CASSNRRTGTDKFGTQYF. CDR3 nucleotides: TGTGCCAGCAGTAACAGGCGAACAGGCACAGATAAGTTTGGTACGCAGTATTTT.

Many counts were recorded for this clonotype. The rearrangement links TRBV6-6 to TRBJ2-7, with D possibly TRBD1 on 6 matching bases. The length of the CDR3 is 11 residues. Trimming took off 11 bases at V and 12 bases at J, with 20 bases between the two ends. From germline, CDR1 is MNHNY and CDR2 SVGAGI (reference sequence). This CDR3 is CAVFTGFSLYF. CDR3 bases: TGTGCCGTATTTACAGGGTTCTCTCTGTACTTC.

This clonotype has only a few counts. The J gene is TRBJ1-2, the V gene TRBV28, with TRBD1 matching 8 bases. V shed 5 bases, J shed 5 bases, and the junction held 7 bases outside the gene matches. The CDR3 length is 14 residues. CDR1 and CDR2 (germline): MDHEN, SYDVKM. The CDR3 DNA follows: TGTGCCAGCAGTCGTTCGGGACAGGTGTATGGCTACACCTTC. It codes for CASSRSGQVYGYTF.

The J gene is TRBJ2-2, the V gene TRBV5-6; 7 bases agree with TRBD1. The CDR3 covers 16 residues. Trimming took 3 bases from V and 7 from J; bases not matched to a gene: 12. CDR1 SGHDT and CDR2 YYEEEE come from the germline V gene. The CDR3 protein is CASSWNRGHGDGELFF. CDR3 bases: TGTGCCAGCAGCTGGAACAGGGGCCATGGAGACGGGGAGCTGTTTTTT. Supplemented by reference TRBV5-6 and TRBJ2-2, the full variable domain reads DAGVTQSPTHLIKTRGQQVTLRCSPKSGHDTVSWYQQALGQGPQFIFQYYEEEERQRGNFPDRFSGHQFPNYSSELNVNALLLGDSALYLCASSWNRGHGDGELFFGEGSRLTVL.